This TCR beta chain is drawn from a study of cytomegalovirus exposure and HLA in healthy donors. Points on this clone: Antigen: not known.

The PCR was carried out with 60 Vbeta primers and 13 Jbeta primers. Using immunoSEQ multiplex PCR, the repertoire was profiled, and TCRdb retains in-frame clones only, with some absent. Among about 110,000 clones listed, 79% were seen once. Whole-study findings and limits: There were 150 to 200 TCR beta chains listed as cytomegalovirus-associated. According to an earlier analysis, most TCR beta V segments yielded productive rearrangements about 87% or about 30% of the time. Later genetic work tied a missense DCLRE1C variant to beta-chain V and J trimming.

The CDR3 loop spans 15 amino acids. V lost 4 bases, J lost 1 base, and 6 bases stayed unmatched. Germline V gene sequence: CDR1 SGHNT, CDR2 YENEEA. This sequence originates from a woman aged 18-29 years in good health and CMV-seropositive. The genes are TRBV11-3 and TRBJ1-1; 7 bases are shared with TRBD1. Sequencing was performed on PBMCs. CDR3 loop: CASSSAGQANTEAFF. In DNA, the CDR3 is TGTGCCAGCAGCTCGGCCGGACAGGCGAACACTGAAGCTTTCTTT.